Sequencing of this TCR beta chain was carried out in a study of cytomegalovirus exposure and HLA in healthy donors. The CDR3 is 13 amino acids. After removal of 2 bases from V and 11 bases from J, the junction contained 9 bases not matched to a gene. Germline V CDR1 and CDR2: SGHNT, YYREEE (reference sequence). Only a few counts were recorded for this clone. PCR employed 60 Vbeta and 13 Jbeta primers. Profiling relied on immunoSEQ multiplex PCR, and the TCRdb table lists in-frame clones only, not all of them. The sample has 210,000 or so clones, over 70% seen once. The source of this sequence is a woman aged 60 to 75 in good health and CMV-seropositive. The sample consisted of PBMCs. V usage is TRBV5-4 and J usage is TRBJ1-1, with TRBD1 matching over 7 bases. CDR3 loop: CASSFSGVRGAFF. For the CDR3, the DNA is TGTGCCAGCAGCTTCTCAGGGGTCAGGGGGGCTTTCTTT. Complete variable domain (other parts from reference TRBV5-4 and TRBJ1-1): ETGVTQSPTHLIKTRGQQVTLRCSSQSGHNTVSWYQQALGQGPQFIFQYYREEENGRGNFPPRFSGLQFPNYSSELNVNALELDDSALYLCASSFSGVRGAFFGQGTRLTVV.